This entry is about one T cell receptor (beta chain). This sample is part of a study of cytomegalovirus exposure and HLA in healthy donors. Whole-study context: Out of fewer than 500 genotyped donors, approximately 84% belonged to the Caucasian-associated ancestry cluster.

Trimming at V came to 4 bases and at J to 4 bases, leaving 5 bases not matched to a gene. Germline V gene data show CDR1 as SGHRS and CDR2 as YFSETQ. This CDR3 region has 14 residues. 13 Jbeta primers and 60 Vbeta primers were used for the PCR. Measured with immunoSEQ multiplex PCR; TCRdb has only the in-frame clones, and not every one. The table shows roughly 100,000 clones, with roughly 85% occurring only once. The sample consisted of PBMCs. The rearrangement links TRBV5-1 to TRBJ1-1; TRBD1 agrees at 9 bases. The sequence was collected from a middle-aged man in good health and CMV-seronegative. The CDR3 nucleotides are TGCGCCAGCAGCCCAGACAGGGGGAGCACTGAAGCTTTCTTT. It yields the protein CASSPDRGSTEAFF.